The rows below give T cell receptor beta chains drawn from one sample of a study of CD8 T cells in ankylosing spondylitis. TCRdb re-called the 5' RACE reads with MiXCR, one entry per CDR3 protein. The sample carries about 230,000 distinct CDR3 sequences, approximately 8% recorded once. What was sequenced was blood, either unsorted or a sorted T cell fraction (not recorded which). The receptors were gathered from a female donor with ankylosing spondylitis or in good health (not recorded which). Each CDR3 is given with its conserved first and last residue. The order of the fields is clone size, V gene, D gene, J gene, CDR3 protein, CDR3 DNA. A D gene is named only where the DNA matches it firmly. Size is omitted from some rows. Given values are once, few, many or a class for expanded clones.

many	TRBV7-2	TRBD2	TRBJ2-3	CASSFPPRTRADTQYF	TGTGCCAGCAGCTTTCCCCCTCGGACTAGAGCAGATACGCAGTATTTT
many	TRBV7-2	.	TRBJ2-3	CASSLALADHTQYF	TGTGCCAGCAGCTTAGCATTGGCGGATCATACGCAGTATTTT
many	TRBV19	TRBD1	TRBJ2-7	CASSMDRTYEQYF	TGTGCCAGTAGTATGGACAGGACCTACGAGCAGTACTTC
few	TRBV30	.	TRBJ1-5	CAWSWKGKQPQHF	TGTGCCTGGAGTTGGAAGGGCAAACAGCCCCAGCATTTT
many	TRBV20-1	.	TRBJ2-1	CSAPAAIYNEQFF	TGCAGTGCCCCGGCGGCTATCTACAATGAGCAGTTCTTC
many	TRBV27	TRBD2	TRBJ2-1	CASRRERGNNEQFF	TGTGCCAGCCGGAGGGAGCGGGGGAACAATGAGCAGTTCTTC
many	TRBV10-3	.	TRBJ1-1	CASTFDRPNTEAFF	TGTGCCTCAACATTTGACAGGCCTAACACTGAAGCTTTCTTT
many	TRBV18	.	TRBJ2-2	CASSPSIANTGELFF	TGTGCCAGCTCACCATCTATAGCGAACACCGGGGAGCTGTTTTTT
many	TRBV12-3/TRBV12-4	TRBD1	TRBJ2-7	CASSLWDRAYEQYF	TGTGCCAGCAGTTTGTGGGACAGGGCCTACGAGCAGTACTTC
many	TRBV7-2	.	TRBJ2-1	CASSPGRGEQFF	TGTGCCAGCAGCCCGGGACGAGGGGAGCAGTTCTTC
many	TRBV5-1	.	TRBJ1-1	CASSIQTGRGNTEAFF	TGCGCCAGCAGCATTCAGACAGGAAGGGGGAACACTGAAGCTTTCTTT
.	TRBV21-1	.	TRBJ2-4	CASSNETGENIQYF	TGTGCCAGCAGCAACGAGACAGGGGAGAACATTCAGTACTTC
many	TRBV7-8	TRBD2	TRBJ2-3	CASSFRLAGASDTQYF	TGTGCCAGCAGCTTTCGACTAGCGGGAGCTTCAGATACGCAGTATTTT
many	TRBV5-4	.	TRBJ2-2	CASSLDRFDGELFF	TGTGCCAGCAGCCTTGACAGATTTGATGGGGAGCTGTTTTTT
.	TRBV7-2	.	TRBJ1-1	CASSSTGRTEAFF	TGTGCCAGCAGCTCTACAGGAAGGACTGAAGCTTTCTTT
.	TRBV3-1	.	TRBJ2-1	CATSQEVPSATYNEQFF	TGTGCCACCTCCCAGGAGGTCCCTAGCGCCACCTACAATGAGCAGTTCTTC
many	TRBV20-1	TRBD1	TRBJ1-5	CSARGDRDYQPQHF	TGCAGTGCTAGGGGGGACAGGGACTATCAGCCCCAGCATTTT
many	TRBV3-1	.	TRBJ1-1	CASSQPGTREAFF	TGTGCCAGCAGCCAGCCCGGGACCCGCGAAGCTTTCTTT
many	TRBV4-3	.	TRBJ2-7	CASSQEFGPLYEQYF	TGCGCCAGCAGCCAAGAATTCGGACCCCTCTACGAGCAGTACTTC
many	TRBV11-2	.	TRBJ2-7	CASSPNGYEQYF	TGTGCCAGCAGCCCGAATGGGTACGAGCAGTACTTC
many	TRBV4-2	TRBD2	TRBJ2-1	CASSQVAGDSYNEQFF	TGTGCCAGCAGCCAAGTAGCGGGAGACTCTTACAATGAGCAGTTCTTC
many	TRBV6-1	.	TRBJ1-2	CASSPNPGGAGGYTF	TGTGCCAGCAGTCCTAACCCCGGCGGGGCTGGTGGCTACACCTTC
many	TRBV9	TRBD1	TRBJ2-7	CASSAVGTGGYEQYF	TGTGCCAGCAGCGCAGTTGGGACAGGGGGCTACGAGCAGTACTTC
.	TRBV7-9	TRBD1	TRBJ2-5	CSSSFGQGRETQYF	TGTTCCAGCAGCTTTGGACAGGGCAGAGAGACCCAGTACTTC
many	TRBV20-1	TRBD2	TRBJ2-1	CSAPGTSGGNEQFF	TGCAGTGCCCCCGGGACTAGCGGAGGGAATGAGCAGTTCTTC
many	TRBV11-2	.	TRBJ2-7	CASTRTPYEQYF	TGTGCCAGCACCCGGACGCCATACGAGCAGTACTTC
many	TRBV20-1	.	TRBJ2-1	CSASQGEQFF	TGCAGTGCTAGCCAGGGTGAGCAGTTCTTC
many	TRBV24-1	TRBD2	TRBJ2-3	CATSDPAGDTDTQYF	TGTGCCACCAGTGATCCCGCGGGAGATACAGATACGCAGTATTTT
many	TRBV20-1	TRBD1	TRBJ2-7	CSARDRGQSSYEQYF	TGCAGTGCTAGAGATCGGGGACAGAGCTCCTACGAGCAGTACTTC
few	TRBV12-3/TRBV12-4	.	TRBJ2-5	CASSPLTGTGETQYF	TGTGCCAGCAGTCCCCTCACAGGGACCGGAGAGACCCAGTACTTC
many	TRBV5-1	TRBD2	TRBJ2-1	CASSLGTSGSNEQFF	TGCGCCAGCAGCTTGGGTACTAGCGGGAGCAATGAGCAGTTCTTC
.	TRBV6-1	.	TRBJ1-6	CASSTLRSSYNSPLHF	TGTGCCAGCAGTACCCTTCGGAGCTCCTATAATTCACCCCTCCACTTT
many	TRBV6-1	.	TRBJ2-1	CASSADGSYNEQFF	TGTGCCAGCAGTGCTGACGGGTCCTACAATGAGCAGTTCTTC
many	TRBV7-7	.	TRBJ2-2	CASSLESTGELFF	TGTGCCAGCAGCTTAGAGTCCACCGGGGAGCTGTTTTTT
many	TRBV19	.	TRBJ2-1	CASKERAGGNEQFF	TGTGCCAGTAAAGAACGAGCAGGAGGGAATGAGCAGTTCTTC
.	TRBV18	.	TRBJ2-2	CASSPRITSGELFF	TGTGCCAGCTCACCACGCATTACCTCCGGGGAGCTGTTTTTT
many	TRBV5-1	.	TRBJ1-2	CASSSFDGYGYTF	TGCGCCAGCAGCTCATTTGACGGATATGGCTACACCTTC
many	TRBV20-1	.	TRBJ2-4	CSARGILAKNIQYF	TGCAGTGCTAGAGGGATCCTAGCCAAAAACATTCAGTACTTC
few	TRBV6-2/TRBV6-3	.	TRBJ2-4	CASLRSARDIQYF	TGTGCCAGTCTCCGTTCCGCCCGGGACATTCAGTACTTC
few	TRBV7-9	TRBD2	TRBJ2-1	CASSYGTSGRGNEQFF	TGTGCCAGCAGCTACGGGACTAGCGGGAGGGGAAATGAGCAGTTCTTC
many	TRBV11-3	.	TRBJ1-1	CASSFTGSTEAFF	TGTGCCAGCAGCTTTACCGGCTCCACTGAAGCTTTCTTT
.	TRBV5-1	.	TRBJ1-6	CASSLDSGGRNSPLHF	TGCGCCAGCAGCTTGGATTCGGGGGGACGCAATTCACCCCTCCACTTT
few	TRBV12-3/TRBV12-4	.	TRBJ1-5	CASSLGGHSNQPQHF	TGTGCCAGCAGTTTAGGGGGGCATAGCAATCAGCCCCAGCATTTT
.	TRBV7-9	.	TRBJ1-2	CAMSPGGYGYTF	TGTGCCATGAGCCCCGGGGGCTATGGCTACACCTTC
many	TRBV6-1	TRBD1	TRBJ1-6	CASSPAAGGGSPLHF	TGTGCCAGCAGCCCAGCGGCAGGGGGCGGTTCACCCCTCCACTTT
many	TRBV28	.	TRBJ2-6	CATRLSSGANVLTF	TGTGCCACCAGGTTAAGCTCTGGGGCCAACGTCCTGACTTTC
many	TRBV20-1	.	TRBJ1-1	CSARQGSSTEAFF	TGCAGTGCTAGACAGGGGTCGAGCACTGAAGCTTTCTTT
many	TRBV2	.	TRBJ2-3	CASSVGVLPLTDTQYF	TGTGCCAGCAGCGTGGGGGTACTCCCACTCACAGATACGCAGTATTTT
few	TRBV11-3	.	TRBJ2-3	CASSLDFTDTQYF	TGTGCCAGCAGCTTGGACTTCACAGATACGCAGTATTTT
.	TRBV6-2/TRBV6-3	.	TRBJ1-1	CASSYSRIGNTEAFF	TGTGCCAGCAGTTACTCGAGGATCGGGAACACTGAAGCTTTCTTT
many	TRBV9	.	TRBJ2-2	CASSVGDYPGELFF	TGTGCCAGCAGCGTAGGCGATTATCCCGGGGAGCTGTTTTTT
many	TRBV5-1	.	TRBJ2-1	CASSFVELDEQFF	TGCGCCAGCAGCTTTGTAGAACTGGATGAGCAGTTCTTC
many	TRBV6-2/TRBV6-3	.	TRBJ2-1	CASSTGNSYNEQFF	TGTGCCAGCAGTACAGGTAACTCCTACAATGAGCAGTTCTTC
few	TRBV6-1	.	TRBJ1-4	CASSPPGGNEKLFF	TGTGCCAGCAGCCCTCCCGGGGGGAATGAAAAACTGTTTTTT
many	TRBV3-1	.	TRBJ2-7	CASSQGAVAGEQYF	TGTGCCAGCAGCCAAGGGGCGGTCGCCGGGGAGCAGTACTTC
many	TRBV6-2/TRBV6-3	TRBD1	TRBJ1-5	CASSRDRVRNQPQHF	TGTGCCAGCAGCCGGGACAGGGTGAGGAATCAGCCCCAGCATTTT
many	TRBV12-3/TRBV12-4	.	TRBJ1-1	CASSLWGPNTEAFF	TGTGCCAGCAGTTTATGGGGCCCGAACACTGAAGCTTTCTTT
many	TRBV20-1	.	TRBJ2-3	CSARDPRIGSDTQYF	TGCAGTGCTAGAGACCCCCGGATAGGTTCAGATACGCAGTATTTT
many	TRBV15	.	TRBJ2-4	CATSRGGVEQNIQYF	TGTGCCACCAGCAGAGGGGGGGTTGAACAAAACATTCAGTACTTC